This T cell receptor (beta chain) originates from a study of T cell responses to AZD1222 COVID-19 vaccine (dated by TCRdb to about 2021). For context, the study as a whole: AZD1222 recipients whose second dose came at about 4 weeks and those whose second dose came at about 12 weeks were combined into one group, since spike-specific TCR depth and breadth did not differ between the two schedules. TCR sequencing was performed for roughly 240 trial participants, of whom about 200 were given two doses of AZD1222 and approximately 25 were given two doses of MenACWY control vaccine. Trial participants were enrolled into age subgroups of 18-55, 56-69 and 70-plus years, which contained around 150, 29 and 61 TCR-sequenced participants, respectively. Results the study describes overall, beyond this receptor: Spike-specific TCR breadth and depth rose significantly after two AZD1222 doses compared with day 0 and with MenACWY recipients. Participants were mostly white British and included more females than males, and it was suggested by the authors that clonal diversity may have been underestimated. Nearly half of unique spike-specific TCRs reportedly recognized epitopes outside regions mutated in the B.1.351 and B.1.1.7 variants. CD4 TCRs associated with the vaccine covered the entire spike protein, and the dominant responses were in regions 160-218 and 743-854. Conclusions about previously exposed vaccinees are limited because only six or seven AZD1222 recipients were SARS-CoV-2 seropositive at baseline. In the small 56-69-year group, the increase in depth fell short of significance, most likely because of low power. Because no day 14 peak-response samples were available, repertoires were characterized only after the peak T cell response.

To note about this clone: Its recognized antigen is unknown. No quality values exist for individual bases; no much larger clone is one base distant.

This sample's time point label indicates: baseline before first vaccination. Vaccinee samples were obtained from the UK trials COV001 and COV002, which included a single-blind randomized controlled phase 2/3 trial of AZD1222 (ChAdOx1 nCoV-19) in healthy adults. For TCRbeta chain sequencing, PBMC samples were collected from trial participants at day 0 and at day 28 after the second dose. The germline V gene (reference sequence) yields LGHDT for CDR1 and YNNKEL for CDR2. The cysteine opens and the phenylalanine closes a CDR3 of 15 amino acids. Kept here is only the CDR3 DNA, which spans 45 bases and is read in frame from base 1. V was cut back by 0 bases and J by 13 bases, leaving a gap of 16 bases between them. The CDR3 regions of human TCRbeta chains were analyzed by immunosequencing. The study's own analysis went as follows. TCRs in the repertoires were matched against a reference library of SARS-CoV-2-specific TCRs that had been generated with the MIRA antigen-specificity platform. Breadth was defined as the fraction of unique TCRs that were SARS-CoV-2-associated, and depth was defined as the fraction of total T cells that were SARS-CoV-2-associated. Using the MIRA data, every spike-specific TCR was mapped to the spike region that the TCR reacted to and assigned to either a CD4 or a CD8 class. Log10-transformed breadth and depth values were compared by one-way ANOVA with Sidak's multiple comparisons tests. TCRdb carries this immuneACCESS record with in-frame sequences only. Its versions omit some clonotypes, under half of them owing to an unresolved V gene in the studies checked, with the rest unexplained. V and J calls and clone size are given by that table; D and trimming were obtained from the DNA. Present in this sample are 120,000 to 150,000 clones, 85% to 95% of which were seen just once. The ten largest clones add up to approximately 2.1% of the sample.

This sample comprised peripheral blood, obtained on day 0 of AZD1222 vaccination. The sequence came from an adult in good health. Recombination connected TRBV3-1 (or the pseudogene TRBV3-2) to TRBJ1-6, with the D gene uncertain. Here is the DNA: TGTGCCAGCAGCCAAGATATAACAGAATTAGGGCCCCTCCACTTT. Translated, this is CASSQDITELGPLHF.